The present entry profiles one T cell receptor (beta chain) with its context. The data belong to a study of T cell changes during pregnancy in multiple sclerosis. With 6 bases removed from V and 5 bases from J, the gap between germline ends came to 7 bases. Germline V lookup: CDR1 MGHDK, CDR2 SYGVNS. The CDR3 length is 11 residues. The table came from immunoSEQ multiplex PCR; TCRdb's copy has only in-frame clones and leaves some out. The sample holds tens of thousands of clones, 90% to 95% seen once. The sample was peripheral blood, taken in the second trimester of pregnancy. V usage is TRBV25-1 and J usage is TRBJ2-5; the D is unclear. This receptor was obtained from a female donor in good health, enrolled as a control in a pregnancy study. CDR3 DNA sequence: TGTGCCAGCAGGGAGAGGGAGACCCAGTACTTC. It encodes CASRERETQYF.